This T cell receptor beta chain was sequenced for a study of Ad26.COV2.S vaccination and SARS-CoV-2 variants. Turning to the study itself: Dosing was one shot or two shots 56 days apart. General study points: From the TCR breadth and depth analyses, total T cell responses may have been underestimated. Post-vaccination spike-specific CD8+ and CD4+ T cell responses reportedly had substantial breadth. With respect to non-spike TCR breadth, vaccine and placebo recipients were similar.

Treatment of the sample: roughly 18 received Ad26.COV2.S at low or high dose, single or two shots; several received placebo; per-sample allocation not given. Day 63 after the first injection of vaccine or placebo was the sampling time. This CDR3 is 11 amino acids long. Trimming left V 4 bases short and J 7 bases short, with 11 bases between. Germline assignment: CDR1 SQVTM and CDR2 ANQGSEA. Some clones are missing from TCRdb's copy, which holds only in-frame ones; the method was immunoSEQ multiplex PCR. The table includes 400,000 to 450,000 clones, about 93% detected once. About this clone: Its antigen remains unidentified.

The V and J genes are TRBV29-1 and TRBJ2-7; D possibly matches TRBD1 or TRBD2 (6 bases each). The source of this sequence is a person aged 18-60 years who received the Ad26.COV2.S COVID-19 vaccine or a placebo. This specimen consisted of peripheral blood, obtained in a trial of Ad26.COV2.S vaccine versus placebo. DNA of the CDR3: TGCAGCGTTGCGGGGGCGGGTGAGCAGTACTTC. This translates into CSVAGAGEQYF.